Listed below are T cell receptor beta chains from one sample, sequenced in a study of blood T cell repertoires in COVID-19. Assay used: immunoSEQ multiplex PCR; TCRdb lists only in-frame clones, some missing. The sample shows 60,000 to 95,000 clones, about 74% of them seen only once. Material: peripheral blood. These receptors came from a human donor with acute or convalescent COVID-19. The donor label of this sample is uncertain. CDR3s include the opening cysteine and the closing phenylalanine or tryptophan. A D gene is named only where the DNA matches it firmly. Clone size is shown for a subset of rows, as once, few, many or a class of expanded clone.

j_gene | d_gene | abundance | v_gene | CDR3nt | CDR3aa
TRBJ2-3 | . | few | TRBV7-9 | TGTGCCAGCAGCTTAGGGGCCATCGATACGCAGTATTTT | CASSLGAIDTQYF
TRBJ1-5 | . | once | TRBV28 | TGTGCCAGCAGATCGGGGTCCAATCAGCCCCAGCATTTT | CASRSGSNQPQHF
TRBJ1-4 | TRBD1 | . | TRBV18 | TGTGCCAGCTCACAACAGGGGGGCGAAAATGAAAAACTGTTTTTT | CASSQQGGENEKLFF
TRBJ1-3 | . | . | TRBV3-1/TRBV3-2 | TGTGCCAGCGGGCTCTCTGGAAACACCATATATTTT | CASGLSGNTIYF
TRBJ1-2 | TRBD1 | few | TRBV10-3 | TGTGCCATCGGCGGACGAGGGACAGGGGGCGTTAATGGCTACACCTTC | CAIGGRGTGGVNGYTF
TRBJ2-4 | . | . | TRBV4-2 | TGTGCCAGCAGCCAAGCTAGCAGTCTAGCCAAAAACATTCAGTACTTC | CASSQASSLAKNIQYF
TRBJ2-7 | TRBD1 | few | TRBV24-1 | TGTGCCACCAGTGACCCCGGGACAGGGACACACGAGCAGTACTTC | CATSDPGTGTHEQYF
TRBJ1-5 | . | few | TRBV6-5 | TGTGCCAGCAGTTATGGACAAAATAGCAATCAGCCCCAGCATTTT | CASSYGQNSNQPQHF
TRBJ2-5 | TRBD2 | . | TRBV15 | TGTGCCACCAGCAGAGATCTCGCGGGGGGGATGAAGACCCAGTACTTC | CATSRDLAGGMKTQYF
TRBJ2-7 | TRBD2 | . | TRBV11-2 | TGTGCCAGCAGCTTAGTAGCGGGAGGTTACGAGCAGTACTTC | CASSLVAGGYEQYF
TRBJ2-3 | TRBD2 | . | TRBV2 | TGTGCCAGCAGTAGCGGGGGGGGAGATACGCAGTATTTT | CASSSGGGDTQYF
TRBJ2-1 | TRBD1 | . | TRBV30 | TGTGCCCAACGGACAGGGGGTGAGCAGTTCTTC | CAQRTGGEQFF
TRBJ2-2 | TRBD1 | . | TRBV6-5 | TGTGCCAGCAGGGGGACAGGGAACACCGGGGAGCTGTTTTTT | CASRGTGNTGELFF
TRBJ2-3 | TRBD1 | . | TRBV5-4 | TGTGCCAGCAGCCCAGGGACAGGGGTGGATACGCAGTATTTT | CASSPGTGVDTQYF
TRBJ1-2 | TRBD1 | . | TRBV7-6 | TGTGCCAGCAGCCCGGGGGGACAGGGAGGGTATGGCTACACCTTC | CASSPGGQGGYGYTF
TRBJ2-7 | . | . | TRBV30 | TGTGCCTGGAGCCTATCCTACGAGCAGTACTTC | CAWSLSYEQYF
TRBJ1-1 | TRBD1 | . | TRBV12-5 | TGTGCTAGTGGCCCAGGGACAGCGAACACTGAAGCTTTCTTT | CASGPGTANTEAFF
TRBJ1-4 | TRBD1 | . | TRBV5-4 | TGTGCCAGCAGCTTGGGGGACAGGAATGAAAAACTGTTTTTT | CASSLGDRNEKLFF
TRBJ2-1 | . | . | TRBV9 | TGTGCCAGCAGCGTAGCCCGAGTGAATGAGCAGTTCTTC | CASSVARVNEQFF
TRBJ1-1 | TRBD1 | . | TRBV19 | TGTGCCAGTAGTATGAGGGGGCAAGGGAACACTGAAGCTTTCTTT | CASSMRGQGNTEAFF
TRBJ1-4 | TRBD1 | . | TRBV6-6 | TGTGCCAGCAGTAACCCACCACAGGGGTCTAATGAAAAACTGTTTTTT | CASSNPPQGSNEKLFF
TRBJ1-2 | . | . | TRBV6-5 | TGTGCCAGCAGGATACTGGACACAATTAACTATGGCTACACCTTC | CASRILDTINYGYTF
TRBJ1-4 | . | . | TRBV2 | TGTGCCAGCCACGGGGGGGACGCTAATGAAAAACTGTTTTTT | CASHGGDANEKLFF
TRBJ1-1 | TRBD1 | . | TRBV7-2 | TGTGCCAGCAGCTTGGGACAGTGGAACACTGAAGCTTTCTTT | CASSLGQWNTEAFF
TRBJ1-1 | . | . | TRBV18 | TGTGCCAGCTCACCGACACCGAACACTGAAGCTTTCTTT | CASSPTPNTEAFF
TRBJ2-4 | TRBD2 | . | TRBV30 | TGTGCCTGGAGGCGGGAGGACATTCAGTACTTC | CAWRREDIQYF
TRBJ1-2 | . | . | TRBV24-1 | TGTGCCACCAGTGATCGCGGGACGGCCCGAGGCTACACCTTC | CATSDRGTARGYTF
TRBJ2-1 | . | . | TRBV7-2 | TGTGCCAGCACGCTTACAGGGTGGGATGAGCAGTTCTTC | CASTLTGWDEQFF
TRBJ1-2 | TRBD1 | . | TRBV2 | TGTGCCAGCCAAGGACAGGCTAGAAACTATGGCTACACCTTC | CASQGQARNYGYTF
TRBJ1-2 | . | few | TRBV27 | TGTGCCAGCAGTCTAAATTCCCAAACCCTCTATGGCTACACCTTC | CASSLNSQTLYGYTF
TRBJ1-3 | . | . | TRBV11-3 | TGTGCCAGCAGCGCCAACCAGGGGAACACCATATATTTT | CASSANQGNTIYF
TRBJ2-5 | TRBD2 | . | TRBV29-1 | TGCGGGGGACTATTTCAAGAGACCCAGTACTTC | CGGLFQETQYF